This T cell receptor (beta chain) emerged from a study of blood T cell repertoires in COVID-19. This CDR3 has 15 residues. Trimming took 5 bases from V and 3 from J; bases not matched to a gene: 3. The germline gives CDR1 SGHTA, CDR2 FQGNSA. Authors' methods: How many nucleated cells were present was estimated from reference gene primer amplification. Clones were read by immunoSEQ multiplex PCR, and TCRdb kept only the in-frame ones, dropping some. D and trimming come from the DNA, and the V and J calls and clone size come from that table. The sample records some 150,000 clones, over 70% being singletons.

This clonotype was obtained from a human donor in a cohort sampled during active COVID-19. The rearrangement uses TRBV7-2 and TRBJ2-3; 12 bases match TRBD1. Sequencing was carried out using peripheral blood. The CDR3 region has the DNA TGTGCCAGCAGCGGGGACAGGGGGCTGACAGATACGCAGTATTTT. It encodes CASSGDRGLTDTQYF.